The clone carrying this TCR beta chain turned up a few times. Clones were read by immunoSEQ multiplex PCR, and TCRdb kept only the in-frame ones, dropping some. The data hold about 21,000 clones, with approximately 73% observed a single time. The record originates from a study of OX40 agonist ivuxolimab in advanced cancers. Across the whole study: The patients' treatment was ivuxolimab, an agonistic anti-OX40 (CD134) antibody. Patients in the trial were receiving intravenous ivuxolimab every 2 weeks, at doses of 0.01 to 10 mg/kg.

The sampling schedule covered blood at baseline, cycle 4 day 1, and cycle 7 day 1. V dropped 3 bases and J dropped 6 bases, with 12 bases sitting between them. The CDR3 has 13 amino acids. Germline V gene lookup returns CDR1 MNHEY and CDR2 SMNVEV (reference sequence). Sequences were derived from CD4+ or CD8+ T cells sorted from blood, sampled in a trial of the OX40 agonist ivuxolimab. This receptor was taken from an adult with an advanced solid tumor such as melanoma, head and neck, liver or kidney cancer. The genes are TRBV27 and TRBJ2-7; D not resolved. The CDR3 sequence is CASSLSGAREQYF. The CDR3 coding sequence is TGTGCCAGCAGTTTGAGTGGTGCTCGCGAGCAGTACTTC.